This T cell receptor beta chain stems from a study of blood T cell repertoires in COVID-19. Study-level information: Some COVID-19 samples were acute and others convalescent; all came from the United States, Italy and Spain. Sample material is recorded as cDNA or gDNA derived from T cells, B-cell-depleted T cells, or PBMCs.

Per the original methods: It was from reference gene primer amplification that nucleated cell counts were estimated. Profiling relied on immunoSEQ multiplex PCR, and the TCRdb table lists in-frame clones only, not all of them. V, J and clone size are those of that table, while D and trimming were read from the DNA. The table includes 200,000 to 300,000 clones, about 82% detected once. This TCR came from a man older than 75 with acute or convalescent COVID-19. The sample consisted of peripheral blood.

CDR3 amino acids: CASSYPYGQGTWGQNTEAFF. In DNA form, the CDR3 reads TGTGCCAGCAGTTACCCGTATGGACAGGGAACTTGGGGCCAGAACACTGAAGCTTTCTTT. This chain links TRBV6-2 or TRBV6-3 with TRBJ1-1; TRBD1 matches 8 bases. The CDR3 spans 20 residues. Trimming removed 2 bases from V and 1 base from J; junction bases left unmatched: 18. Looked up from germline, CDR1 is MNHEY and CDR2 is SVGEGT.